The 28 T cell receptor beta chains presented below share a single source sample, sequenced in a study of blood T cell repertoires in COVID-19. TCRdb's table, derived via immunoSEQ multiplex PCR, lists solely in-frame clones and lacks some. The profile shows about 270,000 clones, 88% of them singletons. Sequences were obtained from PBMCs or T cells enriched from blood (not recorded which). Receptors originate from a woman aged 45-65 years who had recovered from COVID-19.

The chain uses TRBV4-1 and TRBJ2-5, with TRBD1 matching over 10 bases. The CDR3 runs 15 residues. CDR1 is MGHRA, CDR2 YSYEKL, per germline. The J segment lost 2 bases and the V segment lost 3 bases, leaving 3 bases of the junction unmatched. CDR3: CASSQEDRGQETQYF. The DNA of the CDR3 is TGCGCCAGCAGCCAGGAGGACAGGGGGCAAGAGACCCAGTACTTC.

The rearrangement joins TRBV5-4 to TRBJ2-3; D perhaps matches TRBD1 (5 bases). The germline V and J ends were trimmed by 0 bases and 2 bases, with 10 bases remaining between them. This CDR3 is built from 15 residues. The germline CDR1 and CDR2 sequences are SGHNT and YYREEE (reference sequence). The CDR3 DNA sequence: TGTGCCAGCAGCTTGGAAGGGGTACCCACAGATACGCAGTATTTT. Its protein is CASSLEGVPTDTQYF.

The rearrangement joins TRBV25-1 to TRBJ1-6, with TRBD1 matching over 12 bases. The CDR3 has 15 amino acids. CDR1 and CDR2 (germline): MGHDK, SYGVNS. V lost 10 bases to trimming and J lost 10 bases; unmatched junction nucleotides: 11. CDR3 amino acids: CATEPGQGALSPLHF. The CDR3 DNA reads TGTGCCACCGAACCGGGACAGGGGGCTCTATCACCCCTCCACTTT.

The chain employs TRBV27 and TRBJ2-2, with TRBD2 matching over 13 bases. CDR1 and CDR2 from the germline V gene are MNHEY and SMNVEV (reference sequence). This CDR3 is 18 amino acids long. Germline trimming cut 0 bases from V and 1 base from J; bases unmatched to any gene: 2. CDR3 coding DNA: TGTGCCAGCAGTTTATCATGGACTAGCGGGAGGAACACCGGGGAGCTGTTTTTT. Amino acid sequence: CASSLSWTSGRNTGELFF.

This chain joins TRBV5-1 and TRBJ1-4, with a weak D call TRBD1 (5 bases). CDR3 size: 16 residues. Germline values: CDR1 SGHRS, CDR2 YFSETQ. The V and J ends lost 4 bases and 0 bases respectively, with 13 bases between them. Here the CDR3 reads CASSLGQGPTNEKLFF. The CDR3 coding sequence is TGCGCCAGCAGCCTGGGGCAGGGCCCAACTAATGAAAAACTGTTTTTT.

The chain combines TRBV14 with TRBJ2-5; 7 bases are shared with TRBD2. Germline CDR1 is SGHDN and CDR2 is FVKESK. This CDR3 comprises 16 residues. V gave up 0 bases and J gave up 1 base; unmatched junction bases: 5. CDR3 in DNA: TGTGCCAGCAGCCAAGATCTCCCTAGCGGCCAAGAGACCCAGTACTTC. It is translated as CASSQDLPSGQETQYF.

The V gene is TRBV10-1, the J gene TRBJ1-5; possible D gene TRBD1, 5 bases. Trimming removed 0 bases at V and 4 bases at J, with 19 bases between. Germline CDR1 reads WNHNN; CDR2 reads SYGVQD (reference sequence). This CDR3 spans 18 amino acids. CDR3 sequence (DNA): TGCGCCAGCAGTGAGTCAAAAAGGGGAAAGTTTGGTAATCAGCCCCAGCATTTT. This translates into CASSESKRGKFGNQPQHF.

This sequence joins TRBV20-1 and TRBJ2-1; perhaps TRBD2 as D (7 bases). The length of the CDR3 is 14 residues. Germline V gene lookup returns CDR1 DFQATT and CDR2 SNEGSKA (reference sequence). V lost 3 bases, J lost 7 bases, and 16 bases lay in between. The CDR3 spells CSASSSSGTNEQFF. In DNA form, the CDR3 reads TGCAGTGCTAGTAGTTCAAGCGGGACAAATGAGCAGTTCTTC.

This chain uses TRBV28 with TRBJ1-1; tentatively, D is TRBD1 (6 bases). Trimming cost V 2 bases and J 10 bases, with 23 bases left between them. The CDR3 has 16 residues. Germline assignment: CDR1 MDHEN and CDR2 SYDVKM. This CDR3 is CASSLRGSQGLEGAFF. The CDR3 nucleotides are TGTGCCAGCAGTTTAAGAGGCTCTCAGGGGTTAGAAGGAGCTTTCTTT.

The chain uses TRBV24-1 and TRBJ2-5; D is undetermined. V was clipped by 1 base and J by 5 bases, with 10 bases between them. Germline CDR1 is KGHDR and CDR2 is SFDVKD. The CDR3 is made up of 14 amino acids. CDR3 amino acids: CATSDLALPETQYF. The CDR3, as DNA: TGTGCCACCAGTGATTTAGCCTTACCGGAGACCCAGTACTTC.

The chain uses TRBV19 and TRBJ2-1; TRBD1 aligns across 8 bases. Germline V gene sequence: CDR1 LNHDA, CDR2 SQIVND (reference sequence). CDR3 length: 15 amino acids. The junction had 2 bases not matched to a gene; V was cut back by 4 bases and J by 0 bases. The CDR3 nucleotides are TGTGCCAGTAGTACAGGGGGCGGCTCCTACAATGAGCAGTTCTTC. Residues: CASSTGGGSYNEQFF.

This chain uses TRBV13 with TRBJ1-2; D not resolved. CDR1 and CDR2 (germline): PRHDT, FYEKMQ (reference sequence). The CDR3 contains 13 residues. V dropped 5 bases and J dropped 8 bases, with 15 bases sitting between them. This chain's CDR3 is CASSATPKEGYTF. The CDR3 bases are TGTGCCAGCAGCGCAACACCGAAGGAGGGCTACACCTTC.

V and J are TRBV28 and TRBJ1-3; D not certain. Germline CDR1 MDHEN, CDR2 SYDVKM. The V gene lost 3 bases and the J gene lost 1 base, with 13 bases spanning the gap. This CDR3 is 16 amino acids long. The CDR3 DNA follows: TGTGCCAGCAGTTTCCCCGCGGGGAGATCTGGAAACACCATATATTTT. Translation gives CASSFPAGRSGNTIYF.

This clone was observed a single time. This chain connects TRBV6-5 to TRBJ2-2; no clear D gene. V was clipped by 2 bases and J by 7 bases, with 11 bases between them. This CDR3 has 14 residues. Germline lookup yields CDR1 MNHEY and CDR2 SVGAGI. CDR3 sequence reads: CASSYTDSVGELFF. DNA for the CDR3: TGTGCCAGCAGTTACACAGATAGTGTCGGGGAGCTGTTTTTT.

V gene TRBV7-9 combines with J gene TRBJ2-1; D is perhaps TRBD2 (6 bases). The CDR3 is 15 amino acids. CDR1 and CDR2 (germline): SEHNR, FQNEAQ (reference sequence). V dropped 11 bases and J dropped 4 bases, with 21 bases sitting between them. As DNA, the CDR3 is TGTGCCGCCACCCCTCTAGCGACAGAGTACAATGAGCAGTTCTTC. It specifies CAATPLATEYNEQFF.

This rearrangement joins TRBV2 to TRBJ1-1; no firm D call. Deletions cut 7 bases from V and 13 bases from J, with 16 bases between. The CDR3 has 11 residues. Per germline, CDR1 SNHLY and CDR2 FYNNEI. CDR3 sequence (DNA): TGTGCCAGCAAACGTTTTAGAAATGATTTCTTT. Its translation is CASKRFRNDFF.

This rearrangement joins TRBV7-9 to TRBJ2-1; D might be TRBD2 (5 bases). CDR1 SEHNR and CDR2 FQNEAQ come from the germline V gene (reference sequence). V was clipped by 11 bases and J by 5 bases, with 25 bases between them. This CDR3 is 16 amino acids long. The CDR3 protein is CALSLGSSGPDNEQFF. CDR3 DNA: TGTGCCCTAAGCTTAGGGTCGAGCGGACCTGACAATGAGCAGTTCTTC.

This clone has just a few counts. The chain recombines TRBV11-2 with TRBJ2-7; 10 nucleotides match TRBD1. The germline CDR1 and CDR2 sequences are SGHAT and FQNNGV. V was clipped by 5 bases and J by 3 bases; unmatched bases: 4. The length of the CDR3 is 14 residues. The CDR3 DNA reads TGTGCCAGCAGCGGAAGGACAGGGGGCTACGAGCAGTACTTC. It yields the protein CASSGRTGGYEQYF.

In its sample, this clone was seen many times. V and J are TRBV7-9 and TRBJ1-3; D is uncertain. The CDR3 is 14 amino acids. Germline V gene data show CDR1 as SEHNR and CDR2 as FQNEAQ (reference sequence). V was trimmed by 5 bases and J by 4 bases, leaving 12 bases between them. The CDR3 here is CASSHTRRGNTIYF. The CDR3 DNA reads as TGTGCCAGCAGCCATACGAGGCGAGGAAACACCATATATTTT.

V usage is TRBV18 and J usage is TRBJ2-1, with a tentative D call TRBD2 (6 bases). V gave up 3 bases and J gave up 0 bases, with 12 bases separating them. This CDR3 spans 16 amino acids. The V gene's germline CDR1 is KGHSH and CDR2 LQKENI. The CDR3: CASSPLGGNSYNEQFF. CDR3 nucleotide sequence: TGTGCCAGCTCACCCCTTGGGGGGAACTCCTACAATGAGCAGTTCTTC.

This clone has just one count. The chain recombines TRBV6-2 or TRBV6-3 with TRBJ2-2; TRBD2 matches 10 bases. Germline CDR1 reads MNHEY; CDR2 reads SVGEGT. The V gene end was trimmed by 2 bases and the J gene end by 7 bases; junction bases not matched to a gene: 7. The CDR3 is 16 residues long. CDR3 bases: TGTGCCAGCAGTTACGAGCTAGCGGGAGTAGGCGGGGAGCTGTTTTTT. Encoded protein: CASSYELAGVGGELFF.

This chain links TRBV10-3 with TRBJ1-4, with 7 bases fitting TRBD1. The germline CDR1 and CDR2 sequences are ENHRY and SYGVKD. This CDR3 has 13 amino acids. Trimming took 8 bases from V and 4 from J; bases not matched to a gene: 4. In nucleotides, the CDR3 is TGTGCCATCCGGGACAGAGATAATGAAAAACTGTTTTTT. Protein sequence: CAIRDRDNEKLFF.

The genes are TRBV19 and TRBJ2-3; D is unclear. This CDR3 contains 14 residues. V lost 6 bases and J 1 base, leaving 11 bases between the germline ends. Germline loops: CDR1 LNHDA, CDR2 SQIVND (reference sequence). The CDR3, as DNA: TGTGCCAGTAGAGCCCTTGCCCGCACAGATACGCAGTATTTT. Residues: CASRALARTDTQYF. Variable domain in full (rest from reference TRBV19 and TRBJ2-3): DGGITQSPKYLFRKEGQNVTLSCEQNLNHDAMYWYRQDPGQGLRLIYYSQIVNDFQKGDIAEGYSVSREKKESFPLTVTSAQKNPTAFYLCASRALARTDTQYFGPGTRLTVL.

The chain carries TRBV6-5 and TRBJ2-7; D gene unclear. V was clipped by 3 bases and J by 2 bases, with 11 bases between them. Germline CDR1 MNHEY, CDR2 SVGAGI. The CDR3 has 14 amino acids. CDR3 coding DNA: TGTGCCAGCAGTTATGGAGACGGTGCCTACGAGCAGTACTTC. Translated: CASSYGDGAYEQYF.

The genes are TRBV6-5 and TRBJ1-2; TRBD1 matches 9 bases. With V trimmed by 8 bases and J by 6 bases, 7 bases remained unmatched. CDR3 size: 13 residues. Germline CDR1 and CDR2: MNHEY and SVGAGI. The CDR3 DNA reads TGTGCCAGCCCCGGGACAGGGTTTAATGGCTACACCTTC. Its translation: CASPGTGFNGYTF.

V gene TRBV6-5 combines with J gene TRBJ1-5, with D perhaps TRBD1 (6 bases). Germline lookup yields CDR1 MNHEY and CDR2 SVGAGI. This CDR3 region has 16 residues. Trimming left V 2 bases short and J 3 bases short, with 14 bases between. The CDR3 DNA follows: TGTGCCAGCAGTTACACATTAGGGGGACCCAATCAGCCCCAGCATTTT. Translated: CASSYTLGGPNQPQHF.

This clone appeared once. J is TRBJ1-2 and V is TRBV5-6, with D unclear. From germline, CDR1 is SGHDT and CDR2 YYEEEE. This CDR3 has 13 amino acids. Trimming removed 1 base from V and 5 bases from J, with 9 bases in between. CDR3 residues: CASSLRGRYGYTF. The CDR3 nucleotides are TGTGCCAGCAGCTTGCGCGGCCGTTATGGCTACACCTTC.

The CDR3 DNA is TGTGCCAGCATTGTGAGGGCAGCCGGGGAGCTGTTTTTT. Translating it yields CASIVRAAGELFF. The J gene is TRBJ2-2, the V gene TRBV6-5; weak D call: TRBD2 (5 bases). V lost 7 bases to trimming and J lost 6 bases, with 12 bases between them. The germline V gene has CDR1 MNHEY and CDR2 SVGAGI. CDR3 length: 13 residues.